The 23 T cell receptor beta chains below were found in one sample sequenced in a study of blood T cell repertoires in COVID-19 (dated by TCRdb to the early 2020s). The library was made by the immunoSEQ multiplex PCR assay. In TCRdb, the immuneACCESS table is reduced to in-frame sequences with V and J assigned. These tables do not hold every clone; where another copy was compared, an unresolved V gene accounts for under half, and the others remain unexplained. This sample has under 350,000 clones in its table, and 80% to 90% of those were observed once. Together, the top ten hold around 4.5% of the sample. The specimen sequenced was PBMCs or T cells enriched from blood (not recorded which). Receptors were obtained from a woman aged 40-49 years with acute COVID-19.

This chain connects TRBV5-4 to TRBJ1-2; D ambiguous. Germline V gene sequence: CDR1 SGHNT, CDR2 YYREEE (reference sequence). Trimming removed 4 bases from V and 5 bases from J, with 15 bases in between. The CDR3 loop spans 14 amino acids. This CDR3 reads CASSRSLDMYGYTF. As DNA, the CDR3 is TGTGCCAGCAGCCGGAGCCTGGATATGTATGGCTACACCTTC.

About this clone itself: The same CDR3 is also encoded by other DNA sequences in this sample. This chain links TRBV2 with TRBJ1-1, with 7 bases identical to TRBD1. Germline V gene lookup returns CDR1 SNHLY and CDR2 FYNNEI. Trimming removed 7 bases from V and 0 bases from J; junction bases left unmatched: 5. This CDR3 contains 14 residues. CDR3 sequence (DNA): TGTGCCAGCATTTACAGGGGATTGAACACTGAAGCTTTCTTT. Protein: CASIYRGLNTEAFF.

The chain is built from TRBV14 and TRBJ1-2; D perhaps matches TRBD1 (6 bases). Germline V lookup: CDR1 SGHDN, CDR2 FVKESK. The V end lost 5 bases, the J end lost 7 bases, and 11 bases lay between the germline ends. The CDR3 covers 12 residues. Written as DNA, the CDR3 is TGTGCCAGCAGCTTCGGGGGGGCTGGCTACACCTTC. Protein sequence: CASSFGGAGYTF.

The V and J genes are TRBV5-1 and TRBJ1-1; no firm D call. The CDR3 is 14 residues long. With 3 bases removed from V and 1 base from J, the gap between germline ends came to 10 bases. Germline values: CDR1 SGHRS, CDR2 YFSETQ. CDR3 protein: CASSWVEGNTEAFF. CDR3 nucleotide sequence: TGCGCCAGCAGCTGGGTTGAGGGGAACACTGAAGCTTTCTTT.

The chain employs TRBV6-4 and TRBJ2-3, with TRBD2 identical over 9 bases. CDR3 length equals 16 residues. The germline V gene has CDR1 MRHNA and CDR2 SNTAGT. V lost 2 bases and J lost 4; bases outside the gene matches: 7. The CDR3 reads CASSDEAGGPSDTQYF. The DNA for the CDR3 is TGTGCCAGCAGTGACGAGGCGGGAGGGCCTTCAGATACGCAGTATTTT.

The chain uses TRBV7-3 and TRBJ2-3; D gene ambiguous. Germline loops: CDR1 SGHTA, CDR2 FQGTGA. Trimming took 4 bases from V and 5 from J, leaving 10 bases between them. This CDR3 is 13 amino acids long. The CDR3 region is CASSYTSLDTQYF. In DNA, the CDR3 is TGTGCCAGCAGCTATACAAGTCTAGATACGCAGTATTTT.

V usage is TRBV27 and J usage is TRBJ1-4; 10 positions agree with TRBD1. This CDR3 comprises 17 residues. Germline lookup yields CDR1 MNHEY and CDR2 SMNVEV (reference sequence). The V segment lost 4 bases and the J segment 3 bases; nucleotides outside the gene matches: 8. The CDR3: CASSSILTGGANEKLFF. CDR3 coding DNA: TGTGCCAGCAGTTCCATATTGACAGGGGGCGCTAATGAAAAACTGTTTTTT.

The chain is built from TRBV6-2 or TRBV6-3 and TRBJ2-2; 10 bases agree with TRBD1. The V gene's germline CDR1 is MNHEY and CDR2 SVGEGT. The CDR3 is made up of 16 amino acids. With V trimmed by 2 bases and J by 2 bases, 2 bases remained unmatched. CDR3 nucleotides: TGTGCCAGCAGTTACCGGGACAGGGGAAACACCGGGGAGCTGTTTTTT. It yields the protein CASSYRDRGNTGELFF.

Of note for this clone: This sample also contains other DNA sequences that code for the same CDR3. The J gene is TRBJ1-2, the V gene TRBV7-9, with D tentatively TRBD1 (5 bases). Germline CDR1 is SEHNR and CDR2 is FQNEAQ (reference sequence). V shed 5 bases and J shed 2 bases, with 6 bases lying between them. The CDR3 length is 12 residues. CDR3 in DNA: TGTGCCAGCAGCCCAGGGAACTATGGCTACACCTTC. This translates into CASSPGNYGYTF.

The rearrangement links TRBV9 to TRBJ1-1, with 7 nucleotides matching TRBD1. Looked up from germline, CDR1 is SGDLS and CDR2 is YYNGEE. The V and J ends lost 1 base and 7 bases, in that order; junction bases with no gene match: 10. The CDR3 loop spans 15 amino acids. CDR3 residues: CASSVSPRDRNEAFF. CDR3 nucleotide sequence: TGTGCCAGCAGCGTAAGCCCTCGGGACAGAAATGAAGCTTTCTTT.

The J gene is TRBJ1-4, the V gene TRBV5-6; D is unresolved. The CDR3 is 15 residues long. The germline V gene has CDR1 SGHDT and CDR2 YYEEEE. The V end was cut by 2 bases, the J end by 8 bases, with 16 bases between. The CDR3 here is CASSFSTPRREKLFF. The CDR3, as DNA: TGTGCCAGCAGCTTCTCTACTCCTAGACGGGAAAAACTGTTTTTT.

The V gene is TRBV3-1 (or the pseudogene TRBV3-2), the J gene TRBJ1-3; 7 bases line up with TRBD1. J was trimmed by 0 bases and V by 1 base; bases with no gene match: 12. From germline, CDR1 is LGHDT and CDR2 YNNKEL (reference sequence). CDR3 size: 19 residues. CDR3 nucleotide sequence: TGTGCCAGCAGCCAAGTCGTTCGAGGACAGGTGAGCTCTGGAAACACCATATATTTT. This sequence encodes CASSQVVRGQVSSGNTIYF.

J is TRBJ2-1 and V is TRBV5-1, with a weak D call TRBD1 (6 bases). Trimming cost V 3 bases and J 3 bases, with 13 bases left between them. The germline gives CDR1 SGHRS, CDR2 YFSETQ. This CDR3 region has 15 residues. The CDR3 is CASSYTGPDYNEQFF. The DNA of the CDR3 is TGCGCCAGCAGCTATACAGGGCCTGACTACAATGAGCAGTTCTTC.

The V gene is TRBV5-6, the J gene TRBJ1-4, with TRBD1 as a possible D gene (5 bases). The germline V gene encodes CDR1 SGHDT and CDR2 YYEEEE. The CDR3 sequence is 14 residues long. Trimming stripped 0 bases from V and 7 bases from J, with 10 bases between. The CDR3 DNA reads TGTGCCAGCAGCTTGGACAGGTTACGTGAAAAACTGTTTTTT. Translating it yields CASSLDRLREKLFF.

The rearrangement uses TRBV5-1 and TRBJ2-2, with TRBD1 matching over 9 bases. CDR1 is SGHRS, CDR2 YFSETQ, per germline. J gave up 6 bases and V 4 bases, and 13 bases lay outside the gene matches. The CDR3 runs to 17 residues. The CDR3 sequence is CASSVSPGQGTSGELFF. The CDR3 DNA sequence: TGCGCCAGCAGCGTCTCACCGGGACAGGGAACGTCCGGGGAGCTGTTTTTT.

The V call is TRBV10-3, the J call TRBJ2-5, with D hard to call. Germline values: CDR1 ENHRY, CDR2 SYGVKD. The ends were cut back, 3 bases at V and 4 bases at J, with 12 bases in the middle. The CDR3 has 14 amino acids. The CDR3 is CAISDRHFLETQYF. The CDR3, as DNA: TGTGCCATCAGTGATCGACACTTCCTAGAGACCCAGTACTTC.

This clone has more than one count but fewer than ten. The chain employs TRBV9 and TRBJ2-3, with D maybe TRBD1 (5 bases). The V and J ends lost 4 bases and 0 bases respectively, with 12 bases between them. The CDR3 extends over 15 amino acids. Germline lookup yields CDR1 SGDLS and CDR2 YYNGEE. CDR3 amino acids: CASSPDGASTDTQYF. As DNA, the CDR3 is TGTGCCAGCAGCCCGGATGGGGCGAGCACAGATACGCAGTATTTT.

J is TRBJ1-2 and V is TRBV11-1, with D unresolved. Trimming pared 3 bases from V and 4 bases from J, leaving 9 bases between. The CDR3 runs to 13 residues. The germline CDR1 and CDR2 sequences are SGHAT and FQDESV (reference sequence). DNA for the CDR3: TGTGCCAGCAGCTTGAGCCCTCTCTATGGCTACACCTTC. It codes for CASSLSPLYGYTF.

The rearrangement uses TRBV28 and TRBJ1-2; maybe TRBD1 (6 bases). Trimming left V 5 bases short and J 7 bases short, with 14 bases between. CDR3 size: 13 residues. CDR1 is MDHEN and CDR2 is SYDVKM in the germline V gene. CDR3 in DNA: TGTGCCAGCAGTAACAGGGTACCGTCTGGCTACACCTTC. The encoded protein is CASSNRVPSGYTF.

The V gene is TRBV29-1, the J gene TRBJ2-1, with 7 bases matching TRBD2. The CDR3 extends over 14 amino acids. Germline trimming cut 7 bases from V and 4 bases from J; bases unmatched to any gene: 10. Per germline, CDR1 SQVTM and CDR2 ANQGSEA. CDR3 in amino acids: CSAARGLGYNEQFF. The DNA for the CDR3 is TGCAGCGCTGCCCGAGGACTAGGTTACAATGAGCAGTTCTTC.

By share, this clone counts as medium-sized. The genes are TRBV29-1 and TRBJ2-2, with TRBD1 identical over 11 bases. There are 13 residues in the CDR3. Germline V gives CDR1 SQVTM, CDR2 ANQGSEA. V was clipped by 7 bases and J by 5 bases; unmatched bases: 3. The chain's CDR3 is CSGGQGATGELFF. In DNA, the CDR3 is TGCAGCGGAGGACAGGGGGCTACCGGGGAGCTGTTTTTT.

The rearrangement links TRBV14 to TRBJ1-3; D is possibly TRBD1 (6 bases). The CDR3 consists of 13 residues. Trimming removed 4 bases from V and 4 bases from J, with 8 bases in between. Germline assignment: CDR1 SGHDN and CDR2 FVKESK. Here the CDR3 reads CASSPGQGNTIYF. DNA of the CDR3: TGTGCCAGCAGCCCTGGACAGGGAAACACCATATATTTT.

The chain is built from TRBV2 and TRBJ1-1; D remains ambiguous. V gave up 2 bases and J gave up 10 bases, with 14 bases separating them. The CDR3 extends over 13 amino acids. Germline loops: CDR1 SNHLY, CDR2 FYNNEI. For the CDR3, the DNA is TGTGCCAGCAGTGAATCCGGGGTATCCCGAGCTTTCTTT. Amino acid sequence: CASSESGVSRAFF.